Listed below are T cell receptor beta chains from one sample, sequenced in a study of blood T cell repertoires in COVID-19. Only in-frame clones appear in the TCRdb table, and some are missing; sequencing was by immunoSEQ multiplex PCR. The sample has fewer than 110,000 clones, roughly 88% seen once. The specimen sequenced was peripheral blood. The receptors shown here come from a man aged 50 or older with active or convalescent COVID-19. Both conserved end residues are part of each CDR3. Each record gives: V gene, J gene, D gene, CDR3 protein. D genes are given only for firm matches.

TRBV27	TRBJ1-2	TRBD1	CASRRTGGDYGYTF
TRBV27	TRBJ2-7	.	CASSPFTGPGTYEQYF
TRBV6-6	TRBJ1-6	.	CASSYSGLLSPLHF
TRBV2	TRBJ2-7	TRBD2	CASRGLAESYEQYF
TRBV20-1	TRBJ1-6	TRBD1	CSASTPTGGSYNSPLHF
TRBV6-6	TRBJ2-1	.	CASSFSGRGEQFF
TRBV19	TRBJ1-4	TRBD1	CASMVGGGEKLFF
TRBV5-5	TRBJ2-1	.	CASSRGGLTYNEQFF
TRBV7-2	TRBJ2-7	TRBD1	CASSSGRDRGSYEQYF
TRBV11-2	TRBJ2-1	TRBD2	CASSRVLAGGPNYNEQFF
TRBV4-3	TRBJ2-3	TRBD1	CASSPERAQGKNTQYF
TRBV6-5	TRBJ2-7	TRBD2	CASGLAGVWEQYF
TRBV4-3	TRBJ1-1	TRBD1	CASSQSGGQNTEAFF
TRBV29-1	TRBJ2-1	.	CSVDARVNEQFF
TRBV27	TRBJ2-1	TRBD2	CASAQLAVSYNEQFF
TRBV2	TRBJ2-1	.	CASSQGLDGNEQFF
TRBV5-1	TRBJ2-7	.	CASSQQGNEQYF
TRBV7-9	TRBJ2-5	.	CASSFGQIETQYF
TRBV6-5	TRBJ1-2	.	CASSYGQGGGYTF
TRBV28	TRBJ1-2	.	CAVTGLNGYTF
TRBV5-1	TRBJ2-7	.	CASSISRDNYEQYF
TRBV18	TRBJ2-1	TRBD1	CASSQGQGHNEQFF
TRBV4-1	TRBJ2-7	.	CASSQDLQGVYEQYF
TRBV10-3	TRBJ1-1	TRBD1	CAINMGQHSTEAFF
TRBV12-3/TRBV12-4	TRBJ2-1	.	CASSPPLGNEQFF
TRBV7-2	TRBJ2-4	.	CASSSLSPREVKNIQYF
TRBV28	TRBJ2-1	TRBD2	CASSSLEREGGEQFF
TRBV28	TRBJ1-5	TRBD1	CASSLSLGTGIQPQHF
TRBV6-5	TRBJ2-1	TRBD2	CASSSPSGRAYNEQFF